This TCR beta chain was observed in a study of T cell clonotyping in hematopoietic cell transplantation. Study overall: Cytoreduction preceded collection of pretransplant recipient samples.

Profiled with immunoSEQ multiplex PCR; TCRdb holds only in-frame clones, not every one. The table shows roughly 30,000 clones, with about 93% occurring only once. As regards this clone: Its antigen remains unknown.

The time point denotes: recipient sample about 28 days before transplant, after cytoreduction. Blood collection times were about day -28 and days 30, 100, 180 posttransplant. Study results and limitations: Graft donor and pretransplant recipient Inverse Simpson Index values predicted broader posttransplant TCR diversity. After transplant, recipient diversity fell while pathologically expanded clonotypes grew through day 180.

Germline V lookup: CDR1 MDHEN, CDR2 SYDVKM. The CDR3 sequence is 14 residues long. Trimming took 1 base from V and 5 from J, leaving 11 bases between them. The V call is TRBV28, the J call TRBJ1-2; the D is unclear. The sequence derives from a middle-aged man with acute myeloid leukemia. Some clones in this sample may be carry-over from other donors' samples. Sequenced material: peripheral blood mononuclear cells, taken before stem cell transplant. The CDR3 DNA follows: TGTGCCAGCAGTTTATTGTCCGGAGAATATGGCTACACCTTC. Protein product: CASSLLSGEYGYTF.